This T cell receptor beta chain was found in a study of blood T cells in healthy people across ages. Whole-study results and caveats: Roughly linear declines in TCR beta diversity per million T cells occurred with age. A strong correlation was found between TCR beta diversity and the percentage of naive T cells.

This clonotype was recorded a few times. What it recognizes is unknown. V lost 6 bases, J lost 8 bases, and 13 bases lay in between. The CDR3 consists of 12 residues. PCR was performed a second time for about 7 to 11 cycles using a sample-barcoded 5' primer and a J-beta primer mix. CDR3-containing paired-end reads numbered at least 2.5 million in each sample. TCRdb analysed the 5' RACE reads with MiXCR anew, one entry per CDR3 protein. The table has almost 300,000 distinct CDR3 sequences, roughly 26% seen once. Peripheral blood from each donor was collected in a volume of roughly 9.2 milliliters. The V and J genes are TRBV12-3 or TRBV12-4 and TRBJ1-2; unclear D gene. This sequence was found in a woman in her seventies in good health. Material: blood. CDR3 region: CASRDTTRGYTF. The CDR3, as DNA: TGTGCCAGCAGAGACACAACACGGGGCTACACCTTC.